This TCR beta chain was profiled in a study of T-cell reconstitution after alpha-beta-depleted transplantation in children. Findings of the study overall: T-cell counts and diversity at one year following transplant were attributed mainly to newly produced T cells. About two months after transplant, alpha-beta T cells reportedly came from several hundred expanded graft clones. Several patients had high TCRbeta diversity at day 60; it came from surviving recipient T cells and thymic progenitors.

This clonotype was picked up a small number of times. Its antigen is not known. There are 15 residues in the CDR3. Trimming cost V 4 bases and J 4 bases, with 16 bases left between them. Germline lookup yields CDR1 ENHRY and CDR2 SYGVKD. Molecular barcoding with unique molecular identifiers was used for the TCRbeta library. TCRdb used MiXCR to reprocess the PCR reads, holding one entry per CDR3 protein. The sample has fewer than 550,000 distinct CDR3 sequences, roughly 10% seen once. Sample: PBMCs, mostly from graft donor cells, taken 180 days after TCRalphabeta/CD19-depleted stem cell transplant. The genes are TRBV10-3 and TRBJ1-1, with D tentatively TRBD1 (6 bases). This receptor was obtained from a female patient aged 2-9 years who had a stem cell transplant for aplastic anemia, so the T cells may come from the graft donor. CDR3 region: CAISGVSGATTEAFF. CDR3 sequence (DNA): TGTGCCATCAGTGGAGTTTCGGGGGCGACCACTGAAGCTTTCTTT.